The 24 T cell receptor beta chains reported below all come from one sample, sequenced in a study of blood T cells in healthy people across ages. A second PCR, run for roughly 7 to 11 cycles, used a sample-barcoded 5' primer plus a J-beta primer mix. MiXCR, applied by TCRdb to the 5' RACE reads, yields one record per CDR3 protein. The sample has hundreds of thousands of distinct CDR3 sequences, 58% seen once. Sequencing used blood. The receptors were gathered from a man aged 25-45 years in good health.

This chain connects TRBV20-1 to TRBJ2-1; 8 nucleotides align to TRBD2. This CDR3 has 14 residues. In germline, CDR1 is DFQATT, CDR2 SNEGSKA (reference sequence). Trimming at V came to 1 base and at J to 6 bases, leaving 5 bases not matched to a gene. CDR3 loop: CSARGLTSVNEQFF. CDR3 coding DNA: TGCAGTGCTAGAGGTTTGACTAGCGTCAATGAGCAGTTCTTC.

The chain's CDR3 is CASSSYGGGRSYEQYF. In nucleotides, the CDR3 is TGTGCCAGCAGCAGTTATGGAGGGGGGCGTTCCTACGAGCAGTACTTC. The V gene is TRBV6-5, the J gene TRBJ2-7, with D perhaps given as TRBD1 or TRBD2 (6 bases each). V lost 6 bases and J lost 1, with 19 bases in between. The CDR3 runs 16 residues. Per the germline V gene, CDR1 is MNHEY and CDR2 is SVGAGI.

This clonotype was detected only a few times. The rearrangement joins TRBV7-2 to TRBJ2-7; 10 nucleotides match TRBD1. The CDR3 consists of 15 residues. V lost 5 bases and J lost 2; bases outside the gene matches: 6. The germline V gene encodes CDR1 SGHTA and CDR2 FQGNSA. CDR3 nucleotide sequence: TGTGCCAGCAGCCGACACGGGACAGGGGCCTACGAGCAGTACTTC. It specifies CASSRHGTGAYEQYF.

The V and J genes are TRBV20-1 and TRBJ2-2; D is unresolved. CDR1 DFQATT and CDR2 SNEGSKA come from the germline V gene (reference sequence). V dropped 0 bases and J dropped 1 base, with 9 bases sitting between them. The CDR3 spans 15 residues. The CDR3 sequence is CSARDRRWNTGELFF. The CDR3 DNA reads TGCAGTGCTAGAGATCGTCGGTGGAACACCGGGGAGCTGTTTTTT.

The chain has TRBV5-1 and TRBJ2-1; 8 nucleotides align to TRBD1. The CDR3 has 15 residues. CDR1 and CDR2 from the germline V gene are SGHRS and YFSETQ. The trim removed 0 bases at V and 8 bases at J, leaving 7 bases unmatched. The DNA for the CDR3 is TGCGCCAGCAGCTTGGGCGACAGGGGAGACGATGAGCAGTTCTTC. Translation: CASSLGDRGDDEQFF.

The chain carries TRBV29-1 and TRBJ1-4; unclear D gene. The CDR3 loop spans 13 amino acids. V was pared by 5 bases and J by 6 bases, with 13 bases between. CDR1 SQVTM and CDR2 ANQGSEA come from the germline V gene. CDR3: CSVKAPPDEKLFF. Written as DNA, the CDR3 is TGCAGCGTTAAGGCACCACCGGATGAAAAACTGTTTTTT.

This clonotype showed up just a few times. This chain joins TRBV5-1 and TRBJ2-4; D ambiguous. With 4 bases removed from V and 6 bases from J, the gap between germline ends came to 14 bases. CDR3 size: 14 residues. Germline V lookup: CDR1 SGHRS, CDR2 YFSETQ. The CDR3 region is CASSDGPHINIQYF. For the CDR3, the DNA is TGCGCCAGCAGCGACGGACCGCACATAAACATTCAGTACTTC.

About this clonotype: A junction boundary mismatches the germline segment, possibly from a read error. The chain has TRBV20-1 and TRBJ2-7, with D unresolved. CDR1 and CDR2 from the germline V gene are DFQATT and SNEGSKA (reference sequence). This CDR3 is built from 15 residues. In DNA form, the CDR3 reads TGCAGTGCGACCCCTACCCAAGAAAGCTCCCACGAGCAGTACTTC. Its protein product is CSATPTQESSHEQYF.

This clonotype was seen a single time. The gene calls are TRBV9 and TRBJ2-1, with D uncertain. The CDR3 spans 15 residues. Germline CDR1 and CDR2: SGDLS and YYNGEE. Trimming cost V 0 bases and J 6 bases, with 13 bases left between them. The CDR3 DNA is TGTGCCAGCAGCGTAGCGGCCGGGTTGGGCAATGAGCAGTTCTTC. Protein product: CASSVAAGLGNEQFF.

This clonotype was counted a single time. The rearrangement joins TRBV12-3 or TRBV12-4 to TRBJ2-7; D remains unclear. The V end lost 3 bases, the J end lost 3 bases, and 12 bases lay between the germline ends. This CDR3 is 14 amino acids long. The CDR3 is CASSFGLNNYEQYF. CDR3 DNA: TGTGCCAGCAGTTTCGGGTTGAACAACTACGAGCAGTACTTC.

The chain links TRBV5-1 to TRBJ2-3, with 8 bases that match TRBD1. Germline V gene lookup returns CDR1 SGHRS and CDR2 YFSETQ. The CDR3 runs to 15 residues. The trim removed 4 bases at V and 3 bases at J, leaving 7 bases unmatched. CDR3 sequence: CASSAGDRRTDTQYF. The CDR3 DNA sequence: TGCGCCAGCAGCGCAGGGGACAGGCGGACAGATACGCAGTATTTT.

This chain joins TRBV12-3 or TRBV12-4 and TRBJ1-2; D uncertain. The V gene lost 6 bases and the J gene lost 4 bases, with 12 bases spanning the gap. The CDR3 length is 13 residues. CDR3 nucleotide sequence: TGTGCCAGCAGCCGCGGGGAGGGCTATGGCTACACCTTC. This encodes CASSRGEGYGYTF.

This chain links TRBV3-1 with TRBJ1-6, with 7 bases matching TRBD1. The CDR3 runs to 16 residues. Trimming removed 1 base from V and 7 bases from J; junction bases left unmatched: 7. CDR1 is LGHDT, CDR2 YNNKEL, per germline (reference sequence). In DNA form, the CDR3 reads TGTGCCAGCAGCCAAGTCGGGGGACAGCGAAATTCACCCCTCCACTTT. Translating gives CASSQVGGQRNSPLHF.

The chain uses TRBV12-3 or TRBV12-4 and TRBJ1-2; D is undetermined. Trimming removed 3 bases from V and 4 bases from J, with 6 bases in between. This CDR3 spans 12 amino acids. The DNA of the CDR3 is TGTGCCAGCAGTTTCCCAGGCTATGGCTACACCTTC. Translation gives CASSFPGYGYTF.

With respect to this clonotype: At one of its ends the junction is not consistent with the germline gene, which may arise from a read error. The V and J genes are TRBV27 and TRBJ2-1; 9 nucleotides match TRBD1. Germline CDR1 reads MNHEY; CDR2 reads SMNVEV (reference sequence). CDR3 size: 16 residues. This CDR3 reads CASGLGRDRDHNEQFF. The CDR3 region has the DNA TGTGCCAGCGGTTTAGGCCGGGACAGGGACCACAATGAGCAGTTCTTC.

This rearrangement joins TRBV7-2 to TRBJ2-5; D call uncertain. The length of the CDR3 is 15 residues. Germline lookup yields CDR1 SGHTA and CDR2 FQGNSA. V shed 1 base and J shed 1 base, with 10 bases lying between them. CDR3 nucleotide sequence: TGTGCCAGCAGCTTAGTCCGGTCACTCCAAGAGACCCAGTACTTC. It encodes CASSLVRSLQETQYF.

Here the CDR3 reads CSVAGRNTGELFF. The CDR3 DNA follows: TGCAGCGTTGCGGGCAGAAACACCGGGGAGCTGTTTTTT. This rearrangement joins TRBV29-1 to TRBJ2-2, with D unclear. Germline CDR1 SQVTM, CDR2 ANQGSEA. The CDR3 consists of 13 residues. Trimming took 4 bases from V and 2 from J, leaving 8 bases between them.

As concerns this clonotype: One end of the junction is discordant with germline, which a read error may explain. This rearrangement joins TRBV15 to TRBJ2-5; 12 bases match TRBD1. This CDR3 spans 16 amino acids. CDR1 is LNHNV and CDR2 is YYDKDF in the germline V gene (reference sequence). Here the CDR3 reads CATSRVGDRGRESQYF. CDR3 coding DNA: TGTGCCACCAGCAGAGTCGGGGACAGGGGGCGCGAGAGCCAGTACTTC.

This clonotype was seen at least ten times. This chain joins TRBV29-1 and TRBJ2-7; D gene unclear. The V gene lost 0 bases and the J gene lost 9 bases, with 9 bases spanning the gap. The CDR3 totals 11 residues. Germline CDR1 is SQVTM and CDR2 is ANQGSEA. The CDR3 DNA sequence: TGCAGCGTTGAAGACCCATCCGGGCAGTACTTC. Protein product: CSVEDPSGQYF.

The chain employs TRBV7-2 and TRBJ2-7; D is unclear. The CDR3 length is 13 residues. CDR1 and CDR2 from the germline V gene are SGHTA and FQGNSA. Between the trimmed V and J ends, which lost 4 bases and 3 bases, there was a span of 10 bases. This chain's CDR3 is CASSYGPNYEQYF. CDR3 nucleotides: TGTGCCAGCAGCTACGGGCCTAACTACGAGCAGTACTTC.

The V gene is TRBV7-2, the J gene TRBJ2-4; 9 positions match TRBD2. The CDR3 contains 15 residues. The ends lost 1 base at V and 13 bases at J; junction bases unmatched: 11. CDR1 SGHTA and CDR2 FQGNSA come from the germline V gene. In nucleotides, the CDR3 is TGTGCCAGCAGCTTAGTAATGGGGACTAGCCGGCAGCAGTACTTC. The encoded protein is CASSLVMGTSRQQYF.

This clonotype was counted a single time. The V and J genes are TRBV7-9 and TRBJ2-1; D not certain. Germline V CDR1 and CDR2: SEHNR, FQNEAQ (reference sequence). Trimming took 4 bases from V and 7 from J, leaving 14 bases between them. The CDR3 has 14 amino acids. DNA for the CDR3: TGTGCCAGCAGCTCCAGATACGATGGGAATGAGCAGTTCTTC. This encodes CASSSRYDGNEQFF.

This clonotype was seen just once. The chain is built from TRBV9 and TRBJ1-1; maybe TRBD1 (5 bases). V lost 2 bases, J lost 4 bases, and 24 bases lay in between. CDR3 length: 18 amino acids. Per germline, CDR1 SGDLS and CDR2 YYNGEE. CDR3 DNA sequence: TGTGCCAGCAGCGTTCCCGGGACGCCTAATAGGGTAGGCACTGAAGCTTTCTTT. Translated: CASSVPGTPNRVGTEAFF.

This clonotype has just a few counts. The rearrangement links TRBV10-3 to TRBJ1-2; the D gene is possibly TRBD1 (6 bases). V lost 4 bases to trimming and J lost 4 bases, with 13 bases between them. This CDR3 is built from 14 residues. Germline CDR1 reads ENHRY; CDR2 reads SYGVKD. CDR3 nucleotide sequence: TGTGCCATCAGTGCCCAACAGGGATTCTATGGCTACACCTTC. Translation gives CAISAQQGFYGYTF.